Below are 27 T cell receptor beta chains sequenced from a single sample in a study of T cell responses to AZD1222 COVID-19 vaccine. Method: immunoSEQ multiplex PCR; TCRdb's copy keeps in-frame clones and lacks some. This sample has about 86,000 clones, with 80% to 90% found just once. Sequencing used peripheral blood, obtained on day 0 of MenACWY control vaccination. These receptors came from an adult in good health.

The V gene is TRBV18, the J gene TRBJ1-1, with a possible D match to TRBD1 (6 bases). This CDR3 has 13 residues. The germline V and J ends were trimmed by 1 base and 7 bases, with 10 bases remaining between them. Germline values: CDR1 KGHSH, CDR2 LQKENI. CDR3 sequence (DNA): TGTGCCAGCTCACCACGTGACAGGCTTGAAGCTTTCTTT. It codes for CASSPRDRLEAFF. Using reference TRBV18 and TRBJ1-1 for the parts outside the CDR3, the full variable domain is NAGVMQNPRHLVRRRGQEARLRCSPMKGHSHVYWYRQLPEEGLKFMVYLQKENIIDESGMPKERFSAEFPKEGPSILRIQQVVRGDSAAYFCASSPRDRLEAFFGQGTRLTVV.

The rearrangement joins TRBV6-6 to TRBJ1-2, with 10 bases that match TRBD1. Trimming cost V 6 bases and J 2 bases; bases outside gene matches: 9. Per the germline V gene, CDR1 is MNHNY and CDR2 is SVGAGI (reference sequence). The CDR3 runs 16 residues. The CDR3 DNA reads TGTGCCAGCAGGTCGGGACAGGGGATCCCCAACTATGGCTACACCTTC. It is translated as CASRSGQGIPNYGYTF.

This clone has more than one count but fewer than ten. The CDR3 is CASSPRGQTYEQYF. As DNA, the CDR3 is TGTGCCAGCAGCCCCCGGGGACAGACCTACGAGCAGTACTTC. The chain employs TRBV6-5 and TRBJ2-7, with 7 nucleotides matching TRBD1. Trimming removed 6 bases from V and 2 bases from J; junction bases left unmatched: 7. The CDR3 spans 14 residues. CDR1 is MNHEY, CDR2 SVGAGI, per germline.

This clone was counted once. The V call is TRBV28, the J call TRBJ1-2; D is ambiguous. This CDR3 is built from 14 residues. Trimming left V 2 bases short and J 2 bases short, with 9 bases between. CDR1 and CDR2 from the germline V gene are MDHEN and SYDVKM. The CDR3 loop is CASSLSNSNYGYTF. In DNA, the CDR3 is TGTGCCAGCAGTTTAAGTAACAGCAACTATGGCTACACCTTC.

CDR3 protein: CASSSPPRDGTTGELFF. CDR3 sequence (DNA): TGTGCCAGTAGCAGCCCCCCGAGGGACGGGACCACCGGGGAGCTGTTTTTT. This rearrangement joins TRBV19 to TRBJ2-2, with D perhaps matching TRBD1 or TRBD2 (5 bases each). The CDR3 runs 17 residues. Germline CDR1 LNHDA, CDR2 SQIVND (reference sequence). Trimming removed 6 bases at V and 4 bases at J, with 21 bases between.

This chain uses TRBV14 with TRBJ2-7, with D possibly TRBD2 on 5 matching bases. Looked up from germline, CDR1 is SGHDN and CDR2 is FVKESK. The CDR3 length is 11 residues. V was pared by 4 bases and J by 6 bases, with 7 bases between. The CDR3 loop is CASSRESEQYF. The CDR3 bases are TGTGCCAGCAGCCGGGAGAGCGAGCAGTACTTC.

The chain has TRBV18 and TRBJ1-5; no reliable D call. The length of the CDR3 is 15 residues. The V and J ends lost 3 bases and 0 bases respectively, with 9 bases between them. The germline V gene encodes CDR1 KGHSH and CDR2 LQKENI. Written as DNA, the CDR3 is TGTGCCAGCTCACCCGACACAAATAGCAATCAGCCCCAGCATTTT. Amino acid sequence: CASSPDTNSNQPQHF.

This chain uses TRBV5-6 with TRBJ1-1, with D unclear. The CDR3 sequence is 15 residues long. The V end was cut by 0 bases, the J end by 1 base, with 10 bases between. Germline values: CDR1 SGHDT, CDR2 YYEEEE. The CDR3 loop reads CASSLVSGPNTEAFF. The CDR3 nucleotides read TGTGCCAGCAGCTTGGTCTCCGGGCCGAACACTGAAGCTTTCTTT.

The chain is built from TRBV12-3 or TRBV12-4 and TRBJ1-1, with D unresolved. This CDR3 comprises 12 residues. The germline V and J ends were trimmed by 2 bases and 3 bases, with 4 bases remaining between them. The CDR3 region has the DNA TGTGCCAGCAGTTTATGGGACACTGAAGCTTTCTTT. Translating it yields CASSLWDTEAFF.

V gene TRBV6-5 combines with J gene TRBJ2-1; D remains ambiguous. Germline CDR1 reads MNHEY; CDR2 reads SVGAGI. Trimming shortened V by 0 bases and J by 3 bases, and 9 bases separated the two germline ends. The CDR3 is 15 amino acids. The CDR3 DNA reads as TGTGCCAGCAGTTACTCGAGTGTCAACTACAATGAGCAGTTCTTC. Amino acid sequence: CASSYSSVNYNEQFF.

The chain combines TRBV5-1 with TRBJ2-1; TRBD2 aligns across 7 bases. The CDR3 has 15 residues. J lost 9 bases, V lost 2 bases, and 11 bases had no gene match. Germline V lookup: CDR1 SGHRS, CDR2 YFSETQ. CDR3 amino acids: CASSLGTINPGEQFF. For the CDR3, the DNA is TGCGCCAGCAGCTTAGGGACTATAAACCCCGGTGAGCAGTTCTTC.

The V gene is TRBV5-1, the J gene TRBJ2-5; 9 bases fit TRBD2. J gave up 5 bases and V 4 bases, and 9 bases lay outside the gene matches. CDR1 and CDR2 (germline): SGHRS, YFSETQ. The CDR3 has 15 residues. This CDR3 is CASSPGLAAWETQYF. CDR3 bases: TGCGCCAGCAGCCCGGGACTAGCAGCATGGGAGACCCAGTACTTC.

The chain couples TRBV10-2 to TRBJ2-1, with 14 positions matching TRBD2. This CDR3 has 15 amino acids. Germline CDR1 WSHSY, CDR2 SAAADI. V shed 7 bases and J 7 bases; nucleotides not matched to a gene: 6. This chain's CDR3 is CASTLTSGGVNEQFF. The CDR3 bases are TGCGCCAGCACCTTGACTAGCGGGGGGGTAAATGAGCAGTTCTTC.

The V gene is TRBV6-2 or TRBV6-3, the J gene TRBJ1-4, with 9 nucleotides matching TRBD1. The trim removed 5 bases at V and 6 bases at J, leaving 7 bases unmatched. From germline, CDR1 is MNHEY and CDR2 SVGEGT. The CDR3 runs 15 residues. CDR3 sequence (DNA): TGTGCCAGCAGTGACACAGGGGGCGATGATGAAAAACTGTTTTTT. It yields the protein CASSDTGGDDEKLFF.

CDR3 sequence reads: CASSSGGQGRTAYEQYF. As DNA, the CDR3 is TGTGCCAGCAGCTCCGGGGGACAGGGAAGAACGGCCTACGAGCAGTACTTC. The chain employs TRBV7-9 and TRBJ2-7; 9 bases are a match to TRBD1. J gave up 2 bases and V 4 bases, and 12 bases lay outside the gene matches. This CDR3 contains 17 residues. The germline CDR1 and CDR2 sequences are SEHNR and FQNEAQ (reference sequence).

CDR3 nucleotide sequence: TGTGCCAGCAGTTCCCCTAGCACAGCTGCAACTAATGAAAAACTGTTTTTT. It encodes CASSSPSTAATNEKLFF. This chain links TRBV28 with TRBJ1-4; no reliable D call. This CDR3 contains 17 residues. V was clipped by 4 bases and J by 0 bases, with 15 bases between them. Germline V gene sequence: CDR1 MDHEN, CDR2 SYDVKM.

The sample holds a few counts of this clone. V gene TRBV11-2 combines with J gene TRBJ2-5; 11 nucleotides align to TRBD1. Germline V gene data show CDR1 as SGHAT and CDR2 as FQNNGV. V gave up 5 bases and J gave up 5 bases; unmatched junction bases: 10. The CDR3 consists of 16 residues. The CDR3 bases are TGTGCCAGCAGCCTTGGGACAGGGGGGGAAGGGGAGACCCAGTACTTC. Its protein is CASSLGTGGEGETQYF.

Written as DNA, the CDR3 is TGTGCCAGCAGGGAGCCCGGACAGTTCTATGGCTACACCTTC. Amino acid sequence: CASREPGQFYGYTF. The V and J genes are TRBV28 and TRBJ1-2, with D possibly being TRBD1 (6 bases). Per germline, CDR1 MDHEN and CDR2 SYDVKM. The CDR3 has 14 residues. V lost 6 bases and J 4 bases, leaving 15 bases between the germline ends.

The rearrangement joins TRBV6-4 to TRBJ1-5, with TRBD1 matching over 7 bases. The CDR3 spans 14 residues. Germline assignment: CDR1 MRHNA and CDR2 SNTAGT. Trimming at V came to 4 bases and at J to 3 bases, leaving 3 bases not matched to a gene. The CDR3, as DNA: TGTGCCAGCAGTGGCGGACAGGACAATCAGCCCCAGCATTTT. This sequence encodes CASSGGQDNQPQHF.

The gene calls are TRBV3-1 (or the pseudogene TRBV3-2) and TRBJ2-3, with TRBD2 matching 15 bases. Germline loops: CDR1 LGHDT, CDR2 YNNKEL (reference sequence). Unmatched junction bases numbered 6, after V lost 4 bases and J lost 4 bases. The CDR3 contains 17 residues. The CDR3 DNA follows: TGTGCCAGCAGCCGGCGGACTAGCGGGGGGGCCCCAGATACGCAGTATTTT. It is translated as CASSRRTSGGAPDTQYF.

V and J are TRBV19 and TRBJ1-5; D is possibly TRBD1 (5 bases). This CDR3 has 15 residues. Germline lookup yields CDR1 LNHDA and CDR2 SQIVND (reference sequence). Trimming took 1 base from V and 2 from J, leaving 9 bases between them. The CDR3 is CASSIARGGNQPQHF. For the CDR3, the DNA is TGTGCCAGTAGTATAGCCAGAGGGGGCAATCAGCCCCAGCATTTT.

The rearrangement uses TRBV5-4 and TRBJ1-2; a weak D match, TRBD1 (6 bases). Germline CDR1 and CDR2: SGHNT and YYREEE (reference sequence). The CDR3 consists of 14 residues. V dropped 0 bases and J dropped 4 bases, with 10 bases sitting between them. Here the CDR3 reads CASSLVGGSYGYTF. The CDR3 bases are TGTGCCAGCAGCTTGGTCGGGGGCAGCTATGGCTACACCTTC.

The V gene is TRBV7-2, the J gene TRBJ2-1; D call uncertain. Looked up from germline, CDR1 is SGHTA and CDR2 is FQGNSA. Between the trimmed V and J ends, which lost 7 bases and 4 bases, there was a span of 11 bases. This CDR3 region has 13 residues. The CDR3, as DNA: TGTGCCAGCATCCTCGACTCTTACAATGAGCAGTTCTTC. Its translation is CASILDSYNEQFF.

The chain recombines TRBV5-4 with TRBJ1-1, with a possible D match to TRBD1 (5 bases). This CDR3 comprises 14 residues. Germline V gene sequence: CDR1 SGHNT, CDR2 YYREEE (reference sequence). The germline V and J ends were trimmed by 1 base and 6 bases, with 13 bases remaining between them. CDR3 nucleotide sequence: TGTGCCAGCAGCTTGCAGGGCTCAGACGCTGAAGCTTTCTTT. This sequence encodes CASSLQGSDAEAFF.

This clone was counted a few times. CDR3 loop: CAISESIEGRQPQHF. In DNA form, the CDR3 reads TGTGCCATCAGTGAGTCGATCGAGGGTAGGCAGCCCCAGCATTTT. V gene TRBV10-3 combines with J gene TRBJ1-5; unclear D gene. Germline CDR1 is ENHRY and CDR2 is SYGVKD. Deletions cut 0 bases from V and 7 bases from J, with 13 bases between. The CDR3 consists of 15 residues.

The rearrangement links TRBV9 to TRBJ1-6; TRBD1 agrees at 8 bases. The V gene end was trimmed by 3 bases and the J gene end by 8 bases; junction bases not matched to a gene: 7. Germline values: CDR1 SGDLS, CDR2 YYNGEE. The CDR3 contains 15 residues. The CDR3 is CASSARTGSDSPLHF. The CDR3 bases are TGTGCCAGCAGCGCACGGACAGGGTCGGATTCACCCCTCCACTTT.

This chain links TRBV5-1 with TRBJ1-4, with no clear D. V was shortened by 4 bases and J by 8 bases, with 21 bases between the two germline ends. Germline V lookup: CDR1 SGHRS, CDR2 YFSETQ. The CDR3 has 16 residues. In DNA, the CDR3 is TGCGCCAGCAGCGAAATCCCGACCCTTTCCGGGGAAAAACTGTTTTTT. Its protein product is CASSEIPTLSGEKLFF.